The following is a TCR beta chain sequence with its context. Its specificity is unknown. Time point of the sample: cycle 4 day 1 (C4D1), after more than five weeks of nivolumab. Patients all relapsed after autologous stem cell transplantation, and there was variation in brentuximab vedotin exposure. The germline gives CDR1 SQVTM, CDR2 ANQGSEA. V gave up 3 bases and J gave up 6 bases, with 18 bases separating them. The CDR3 has 15 amino acids. Measured with immunoSEQ multiplex PCR; TCRdb has only the in-frame clones, and not every one. This sample has around 53,000 clones, with about 76% found just once. These data originate in a study of PD-1 blockade in classical Hodgkin lymphoma. Whole-study findings and limits: Significant TCR diversity gains by C4D1 occurred in CD4+ but not CD8+ cells. Those patients who began receiving nivolumab less than 1 year after ASCT had lower diversity, and they were excluded. At baseline, newly diagnosed patients reportedly showed less TCR diversity than healthy donors.

This sample comprised peripheral blood mononuclear cells (PBMCs), obtained before the fourth cycle of nivolumab. V gene TRBV29-1 combines with J gene TRBJ2-1; D might be TRBD2 (6 bases). This receptor was obtained from a human donor with classical Hodgkin lymphoma. Here the CDR3 reads CSVDDRRAGGNEQFF. For the CDR3, the DNA is TGCAGCGTTGATGATCGCAGAGCCGGGGGCAATGAGCAGTTCTTC.